Each of the 27 T cell receptor beta chains below was sequenced from the same sample in a study of CXCR3-negative and CXCR3-positive naive CD8 T cells (dated by TCRdb to the late 2010s). Instrument on record: NextSeq 550. The Human TCR Profiling Kit (MiLaboratory) was used to prepare UMI-labeled 5' RACE TRB cDNA libraries. Once TCRdb had reprocessed the reads, it stored one entry per CDR3 protein sequence and supplied no DNA. Per the sample table, the count is about 57,000 distinct CDR3 sequences. The ten largest account for about 25% of the sample. The specimen was memory CD8+ T cells from blood. The sample's cell subset or site label, decoded: conventional CD8+ memory T cells (TMEM), sorted as controls. The source of these receptors is a human donor in good health. Some clones in this sample may be carry-over from other donors' samples.

This chain joins TRBV7-2 and TRBJ1-2. CDR1 is SGHTA and CDR2 is FQGNSA in the germline V gene. This CDR3 has 16 amino acids. The CDR3 protein is CASTLNGDYDNYGYTF. The full variable domain, rest sourced from reference TRBV7-2 and TRBJ1-2, is GAGVSQSPSNKVTEKGKDVELRCDPISGHTALYWYRQSLGQGLEFLIYFQGNSAPDKSGLPSDRFSAERTGGSVSTLTIQRTQQEDSAVYLCASTLNGDYDNYGYTFGSGTRLTVV.

The CDR3 here is CASSLGRDTQYF. This sequence joins TRBV5-5 and TRBJ2-3. Germline CDR1 reads SGHKS; CDR2 reads YYEKEE (reference sequence). The CDR3 totals 12 residues.

The chain carries TRBV28 and TRBJ1-5; TCRdb lists TRBD1, though no DNA is available to test this call. Germline V gene data show CDR1 as MDHEN and CDR2 as SYDVKM. This CDR3 region has 17 residues. CDR3: CASSLMGAGQGYQPQHF.

The V and J genes are TRBV7-8 and TRBJ2-7. CDR1 and CDR2 from the germline V gene are SGHVS and FQNEAQ. The CDR3 consists of 14 residues. CDR3: CASSLGIATYEQYF.

The gene calls are TRBV6-2 or TRBV6-3 and TRBJ1-5; the D gene TCRdb calls, TRBD1, cannot be checked with no DNA. This CDR3 contains 15 residues. Germline CDR1 MNHEY, CDR2 SVGEGT. The CDR3 is CASSTGVEGSQPQHF.

The gene calls are TRBV14 and TRBJ1-1; checking the TCRdb D call of TRBD1 is not possible without DNA. Germline V CDR1 and CDR2: SGHDN, FVKESK. CDR3 size: 18 residues. CDR3: CASSPIGTGGFGGTEAFF.

The chain couples TRBV7-9 to TRBJ1-1. This CDR3 contains 14 residues. From germline, CDR1 is SEHNR and CDR2 FQNEAQ (reference sequence). CDR3 protein: CASSFAGRQHEAFF. Supplemented by reference TRBV7-9 and TRBJ1-1, the full variable domain reads DTGVSQNPRHKITKRGQNVTFRCDPISEHNRLYWYRQTLGQGPEFLTYFQNEAQLEKSRLLSDRFSAERPKGSFSTLEIQRTEQGDSAMYLCASSFAGRQHEAFFGQGTRLTVV.

The genes are TRBV19 and TRBJ2-2; TCRdb's D gene call, TRBD2, goes unchecked for lack of DNA. The V gene's germline CDR1 is LNHDA and CDR2 SQIVND (reference sequence). The CDR3 has 17 residues. The CDR3 spells CASSYLTAGGPGGELFF.

The genes are TRBV20-1 and TRBJ1-2; TCRdb gives TRBD1 as the D gene, but with no DNA this cannot be confirmed. The CDR3 consists of 14 residues. From germline, CDR1 is DFQATT and CDR2 SNEGSKA (reference sequence). CDR3 loop: CSASMAPQNYGYTF.

This chain connects TRBV21-1 to TRBJ2-7; TCRdb's assignment of TRBD1 cannot be checked, as there is no DNA. TRBV21-1 is described as a pseudogene. This CDR3 has 17 amino acids. CDR3 loop: CASSYASPWGGPYEQYF.

CDR3 loop: CASSLEGGTGANVLTF. The chain carries TRBV27 and TRBJ2-6; TCRdb lists TRBD1, though no DNA is available to test this call. This CDR3 comprises 16 residues. Per germline, CDR1 MNHEY and CDR2 SMNVEV (reference sequence).

The V call is TRBV7-9, the J call TRBJ2-5; the TCRdb D gene call, TRBD2, has no DNA to confirm it. From germline, CDR1 is SEHNR and CDR2 FQNEAQ (reference sequence). The CDR3 is 12 amino acids. CDR3 protein: CASSPTLQTQYF. The full variable domain, its missing parts supplied by reference TRBV7-9 and TRBJ2-5, is DTGVSQNPRHKITKRGQNVTFRCDPISEHNRLYWYRQTLGQGPEFLTYFQNEAQLEKSRLLSDRFSAERPKGSFSTLEIQRTEQGDSAMYLCASSPTLQTQYFGPGTRLLVL.

The rearrangement joins TRBV15 to TRBJ1-5; the D call from TCRdb, TRBD1, cannot be confirmed without DNA. Germline V gives CDR1 LNHNV, CDR2 YYDKDF (reference sequence). The CDR3 runs 15 residues. CDR3 residues: CATSDRNRAGQPQHF.

The gene calls are TRBV27 and TRBJ1-1; the D gene TCRdb calls, TRBD1, cannot be checked with no DNA. CDR1 and CDR2 (germline): MNHEY, SMNVEV (reference sequence). CDR3 length equals 12 residues. The chain's CDR3 is CAAYREGTEAFF.

The chain is built from TRBV7-9 and TRBJ1-2; TCRdb designates TRBD1, a call that cannot be tested without DNA. Looked up from germline, CDR1 is SEHNR and CDR2 is FQNEAQ (reference sequence). The CDR3 consists of 15 residues. The CDR3 reads CASSVPGQGNYGYTF.

The chain links TRBV5-1 to TRBJ1-4. CDR3 length: 15 amino acids. Germline lookup yields CDR1 SGHRS and CDR2 YFSETQ. This CDR3 is CASSLDEGKNEKLFF.

The rearrangement joins TRBV2 to TRBJ2-7; the TCRdb call, TRBD2, lacks DNA for checking. Per the germline V gene, CDR1 is SNHLY and CDR2 is FYNNEI. CDR3 length: 17 residues. CDR3 sequence reads: CASSGRGEEDFSYEQYF.

The V call is TRBV7-2, the J call TRBJ1-5; TCRdb reports TRBD1, a call that lacks DNA to check it against. Germline values: CDR1 SGHTA, CDR2 FQGNSA. This CDR3 spans 14 amino acids. CDR3: CASSLIQGDQPQHF. The whole variable domain, filled in from reference TRBV7-2 and TRBJ1-5, reads GAGVSQSPSNKVTEKGKDVELRCDPISGHTALYWYRQSLGQGLEFLIYFQGNSAPDKSGLPSDRFSAERTGGSVSTLTIQRTQQEDSAVYLCASSLIQGDQPQHFGDGTRLSIL.

The rearrangement links TRBV6-5 to TRBJ1-5. Per the germline V gene, CDR1 is MNHEY and CDR2 is SVGAGI. CDR3 size: 16 residues. CDR3 loop: CASSYRRAYSNQPQHF.

The V and J genes are TRBV6-2 or TRBV6-3 and TRBJ1-1. Germline V CDR1 and CDR2: MNHEY, SVGEGT. The CDR3 is 15 amino acids. The CDR3 loop reads CASSTRRTVFLEAFF.

V gene TRBV7-3 combines with J gene TRBJ2-1; TCRdb's D gene call, TRBD2, goes unchecked for lack of DNA. CDR1 is SGHTA and CDR2 is FQGTGA in the germline V gene. The CDR3 loop spans 15 amino acids. The CDR3 region is CASSRTSGSLDEQFF.

J is TRBJ2-4 and V is TRBV20-1; without DNA, the TCRdb call of TRBD2 cannot be checked. Per the germline V gene, CDR1 is DFQATT and CDR2 is SNEGSKA (reference sequence). This CDR3 is 16 amino acids long. The CDR3 region is CSLGLAGGLAKNIQYF.

The gene calls are TRBV7-9 and TRBJ2-7. Germline V CDR1 and CDR2: SEHNR, FQNEAQ (reference sequence). The CDR3 is made up of 12 amino acids. The CDR3 loop reads CASSRGTYEQYF.

This chain links TRBV6-6 with TRBJ2-3; as DNA is missing, the TRBD2 call by TCRdb cannot be tested. The CDR3 loop spans 15 amino acids. Germline values: CDR1 MNHNY, CDR2 SVGAGI (reference sequence). This chain's CDR3 is CASGPALDSTDTQYF.

The genes are TRBV10-3 and TRBJ2-7; without DNA, the TCRdb call of TRBD2 cannot be checked. This CDR3 is built from 14 residues. Germline CDR1 and CDR2: ENHRY and SYGVKD. The CDR3 spells CAINWREGNYEQYF.

The rearrangement links TRBV6-4 to TRBJ1-4; the D call from TCRdb, TRBD1, cannot be confirmed without DNA. This CDR3 has 13 residues. Germline loops: CDR1 MRHNA, CDR2 SNTAGT. The chain's CDR3 is CASSPRDGEKLFF.

This chain connects TRBV6-4 to TRBJ2-7. The germline V gene has CDR1 MRHNA and CDR2 SNTAGT. This CDR3 comprises 14 residues. The CDR3 region is CASSQGLSSYEQYF.